This TCR beta chain was documented in a study of CD8+ T cells in alopecia areata. Broader study findings: Expanded CD8+ clones among the top 100, and scalp clonality, were significantly decreased by tofacitinib.

Only one count was recorded for this clone. Its antigen is as yet unknown. Germline CDR1 is SGDLS and CDR2 is YYNGEE. Trimming shortened V by 0 bases and J by 3 bases, and 10 bases separated the two germline ends. CDR3 length: 15 amino acids. The treatment is: oral pan-JAK inhibitor, 5-10 mg twice daily. Peripheral blood, together with lesional scalp punch biopsies, was collected from alopecia areata patients. cDNA prepared by RNA extraction and subsequent reverse transcription served as the template for sequencing. TCRdb keeps only in-frame clones here, not all; method: immunoSEQ multiplex PCR. This sample has 200,000 to 250,000 clones, with approximately 72% found just once.

The sequencing used CD4+ T cells sorted from blood, collected at approximately week 44, from a patient treated with tofacitinib. V usage is TRBV9 and J usage is TRBJ2-1, with D perhaps TRBD2 (5 bases). The source is a human donor with alopecia areata. The CDR3 spells CASSVDAGFYNEQFF. The DNA of the CDR3 is TGTGCCAGCAGCGTAGATGCGGGTTTCTACAATGAGCAGTTCTTC.